This TCR beta chain was documented in a study of blood T cell repertoires in COVID-19. Study information: Material from acute and convalescent COVID-19 was sourced from the United States, Italy and Spain. Nucleic acid was either cDNA or gDNA, and it came from T cells, B-cell-depleted T cells, or PBMCs.

Per the authors' pipeline: Reference gene primers were amplified, and this amplification served to estimate nucleated cell counts. The method was immunoSEQ multiplex PCR; TCRdb's version includes in-frame clones alone and lacks a portion of them. The V and J calls and clone size were taken over from that table, and D and trimming were inferred from the DNA. This sample has roughly 200,000 clones, with 80% to 90% found just once. This clone has only a few counts. The source of this sequence is a man aged 60-69 years with acute or convalescent COVID-19. Sequencing used peripheral blood.

CDR3 coding DNA: TGTGCCAGCAGCTTACTAGGGACAGAGAGAATTGAGCAGTTCTTC. This gives the protein CASSLLGTERIEQFF. The rearrangement links TRBV7-2 to TRBJ2-1, with TRBD1 matching 7 bases. This CDR3 is 15 amino acids long. V gave up 2 bases and J gave up 9 bases; unmatched junction bases: 10. The germline V gene encodes CDR1 SGHTA and CDR2 FQGNSA.